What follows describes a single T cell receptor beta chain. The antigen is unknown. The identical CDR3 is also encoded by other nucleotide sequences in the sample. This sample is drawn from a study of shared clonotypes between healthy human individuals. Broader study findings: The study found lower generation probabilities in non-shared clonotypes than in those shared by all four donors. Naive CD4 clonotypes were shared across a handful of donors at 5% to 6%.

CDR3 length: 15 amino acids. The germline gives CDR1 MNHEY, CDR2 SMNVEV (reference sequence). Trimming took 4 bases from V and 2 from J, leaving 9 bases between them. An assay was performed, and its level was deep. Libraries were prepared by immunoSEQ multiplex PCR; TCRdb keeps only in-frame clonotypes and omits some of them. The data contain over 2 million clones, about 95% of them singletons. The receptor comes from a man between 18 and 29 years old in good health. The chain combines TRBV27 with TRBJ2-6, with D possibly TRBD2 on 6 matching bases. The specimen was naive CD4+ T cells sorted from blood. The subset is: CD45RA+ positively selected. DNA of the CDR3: TGTGCCAGCAGTTCGGAGGGCGCTGGGGCCAACGTCCTGACTTTC. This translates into CASSSEGAGANVLTF.